A selection of T cell receptor beta chains follows, all from one sample in a study of T cell repertoires in cytomegalovirus infection. TCRdb re-called the reads through MiXCR, storing one row per CDR3 protein. Of approximately 500,000 distinct CDR3 sequences listed, more than 15% are singletons. Sequenced: CD8+ T cells from PBMCs. These receptors came from a human donor in good health (CMV status not recorded). Some clones in this sample may be carry-over from other donors' samples. The CDR3 runs from the conserved cysteine through the conserved F or W. Fields, in order: V gene, D gene, J gene, clone size, CDR3 protein, CDR3 DNA. The D gene is left open where the match is weak. Size values are once, few and many counts, or a class for expanded clones, and some rows have none.

v_call: TRBV28; d_call: NA; j_call: TRBJ1-1; clone_size: few; cdr3_aa: CASSLVKGVLGTEAFF; cdr3_nt: TGTGCCAGCAGTTTAGTGAAGGGGGTCCTGGGCACTGAAGCTTTCTTT
v_call: TRBV2; d_call: NA; j_call: TRBJ2-5; clone_size: NA; cdr3_aa: CASSGGRDQETQYF; cdr3_nt: TGTGCCAGCAGTGGCGGCAGGGACCAAGAGACCCAGTACTTC
v_call: TRBV5-1; d_call: TRBD1; j_call: TRBJ2-1; clone_size: NA; cdr3_aa: CASSQVDRVVYNEQFF; cdr3_nt: TGCGCCAGCAGTCAAGTAGACAGGGTAGTTTACAATGAGCAGTTCTTC
v_call: TRBV6-6; d_call: NA; j_call: TRBJ2-7; clone_size: few; cdr3_aa: CATRPRQAPFPTGEQYF; cdr3_nt: TGTGCCACCAGACCCCGCCAGGCCCCGTTCCCCACGGGGGAGCAGTACTTC
v_call: TRBV7-8; d_call: NA; j_call: TRBJ2-7; clone_size: many; cdr3_aa: CASSLVGGNSYEQYF; cdr3_nt: TGTGCCAGCAGCTTAGTTGGTGGGAACTCCTACGAGCAGTACTTC
v_call: TRBV7-6; d_call: NA; j_call: TRBJ2-3; clone_size: once; cdr3_aa: CASSTIVGSTDTQYF; cdr3_nt: TGTGCCAGCAGCACGATAGTGGGGAGCACAGATACGCAGTATTTT
v_call: TRBV30; d_call: TRBD1; j_call: TRBJ1-1; clone_size: few; cdr3_aa: CAWSLGTGGTEAFF; cdr3_nt: TGTGCCTGGAGTCTGGGGACAGGGGGCACTGAAGCTTTCTTT
v_call: TRBV7-3; d_call: NA; j_call: TRBJ1-1; clone_size: many; cdr3_aa: CASSLDVATEAFF; cdr3_nt: TGTGCCAGCAGCTTAGACGTGGCCACTGAAGCTTTCTTT
v_call: TRBV27; d_call: NA; j_call: TRBJ1-1; clone_size: NA; cdr3_aa: CASSYGEFGGMNTEAFF; cdr3_nt: TGTGCCAGCAGTTACGGGGAGTTCGGGGGTATGAACACTGAAGCTTTCTTT
v_call: TRBV6-5; d_call: NA; j_call: TRBJ1-1; clone_size: many; cdr3_aa: CASSYSTGEVNTEAFF; cdr3_nt: TGTGCCAGCAGTTACTCGACGGGGGAAGTGAACACTGAAGCTTTCTTT
v_call: TRBV25-1; d_call: NA; j_call: TRBJ2-1; clone_size: few; cdr3_aa: CASSVAGQYNEQFF; cdr3_nt: TGTGCCAGCAGTGTGGCAGGGCAGTACAATGAGCAGTTCTTC
v_call: TRBV27; d_call: NA; j_call: TRBJ1-2; clone_size: many; cdr3_aa: CASRVGLASTYGYTF; cdr3_nt: TGTGCCAGCAGAGTTGGGCTAGCCTCAACGTATGGCTACACCTTC
v_call: TRBV6-6; d_call: TRBD1; j_call: TRBJ1-5; clone_size: few; cdr3_aa: CASSYSNSGGRRQPQHF; cdr3_nt: TGTGCCAGCAGTTACTCCAACTCAGGGGGCCGCCGGCAGCCCCAGCATTTT
v_call: TRBV7-2; d_call: TRBD1; j_call: TRBJ1-2; clone_size: many; cdr3_aa: CASSPGGQDRGYTF; cdr3_nt: TGTGCCAGCAGCCCTGGGGGACAGGATAGGGGCTACACCTTC
v_call: TRBV9; d_call: NA; j_call: TRBJ1-4; clone_size: NA; cdr3_aa: CASSGPQGSNEKLFF; cdr3_nt: TGTGCCAGCAGCGGCCCTCAGGGCTCTAATGAAAAACTGTTTTTT
v_call: TRBV6-1; d_call: NA; j_call: TRBJ1-3; clone_size: NA; cdr3_aa: CASRPGQAGNTIYF; cdr3_nt: TGTGCCAGCAGACCGGGACAAGCCGGAAACACCATATATTTT
v_call: TRBV18; d_call: TRBD1; j_call: TRBJ1-3; clone_size: NA; cdr3_aa: CASSPSQGADTIYF; cdr3_nt: TGTGCCAGCTCACCGTCGCAGGGGGCGGACACCATATATTTT
v_call: TRBV29-1; d_call: NA; j_call: TRBJ2-7; clone_size: NA; cdr3_aa: CSVEEPGSSYEQYF; cdr3_nt: TGCAGCGTTGAAGAGCCAGGGAGCTCCTACGAGCAGTACTTC
v_call: TRBV4-1; d_call: NA; j_call: TRBJ2-7; clone_size: NA; cdr3_aa: CASSPNIGQSQYF; cdr3_nt: TGCGCCAGCAGCCCCAATATAGGACAGAGTCAGTACTTC
v_call: TRBV7-9; d_call: NA; j_call: TRBJ2-1; clone_size: many; cdr3_aa: CASSLSRPNEQFF; cdr3_nt: TGTGCCAGCAGCTTATCCCGGCCTAATGAGCAGTTCTTC
v_call: TRBV24-1; d_call: TRBD2; j_call: TRBJ2-1; clone_size: NA; cdr3_aa: CATSDYGTSYNEQFF; cdr3_nt: TGTGCCACCAGTGACTACGGGACTAGCTACAATGAGCAGTTCTTC
v_call: TRBV7-9; d_call: NA; j_call: TRBJ1-2; clone_size: many; cdr3_aa: CATLENPGNYGYTF; cdr3_nt: TGTGCCACCCTAGAAAACCCGGGGAACTATGGCTACACCTTC
v_call: TRBV27; d_call: NA; j_call: TRBJ2-2; clone_size: few; cdr3_aa: CASSFSDAGELFF; cdr3_nt: TGTGCCAGCAGTTTTTCGGACGCCGGGGAGCTGTTTTTT
v_call: TRBV7-9; d_call: TRBD1; j_call: TRBJ1-2; clone_size: many; cdr3_aa: CASSLGGTVYGYTF; cdr3_nt: TGTGCCAGCAGCTTAGGTGGGACAGTCTATGGCTACACCTTC
v_call: TRBV10-2; d_call: NA; j_call: TRBJ2-7; clone_size: few; cdr3_aa: CASSEGAGAIYEQYF; cdr3_nt: TGCGCCAGCAGTGAGGGGGCAGGGGCTATCTACGAGCAGTACTTC
v_call: TRBV18; d_call: TRBD1; j_call: TRBJ1-1; clone_size: NA; cdr3_aa: CASSPRPGQGGEAFF; cdr3_nt: TGTGCCAGCTCACCTCGCCCCGGACAGGGCGGTGAAGCTTTCTTT
v_call: TRBV2; d_call: TRBD2; j_call: TRBJ2-7; clone_size: NA; cdr3_aa: CASSEGPAGDAYEQYF; cdr3_nt: TGTGCCAGCAGTGAAGGCCCTGCGGGAGACGCCTACGAGCAGTACTTC
v_call: TRBV12-5; d_call: NA; j_call: TRBJ1-3; clone_size: few; cdr3_aa: CASGLVPGNTIYF; cdr3_nt: TGTGCTAGTGGTTTGGTGCCTGGAAACACCATATATTTT